This T cell receptor beta chain is drawn from a study of CD8 T cells in ankylosing spondylitis. CDR3 length equals 15 residues. Trimming took off 4 bases at V and 7 bases at J, with 20 bases between the two ends. The germline V gene encodes CDR1 SGHRS and CDR2 YFSETQ. Whole-study findings and limits: Disease-associated clones were reportedly significantly overrepresented in matched ankylosing spondylitis synovial fluid. A CD8+ phenotype characterized the disease-linked clones, which were relatively rare in peripheral blood.

Ten or more counts support this clonotype. Its matching antigen is unknown. From the 5' RACE reads, TCRdb called clonotypes with MiXCR, one entry per CDR3 protein. Among 200,000 to 300,000 distinct CDR3 sequences listed, 9.5% to 12% were seen once. Input material: blood, either unsorted or a sorted T cell fraction (not recorded which). The origin of this receptor is a male donor with ankylosing spondylitis or in good health (not recorded which). V is TRBV5-1 and J is TRBJ1-2, with D tentatively TRBD1 (5 bases). CDR3 protein: CASSQGLPFRGGYTF. The CDR3 nucleotides are TGCGCCAGCAGCCAGGGCCTCCCATTTCGGGGTGGCTACACCTTC.